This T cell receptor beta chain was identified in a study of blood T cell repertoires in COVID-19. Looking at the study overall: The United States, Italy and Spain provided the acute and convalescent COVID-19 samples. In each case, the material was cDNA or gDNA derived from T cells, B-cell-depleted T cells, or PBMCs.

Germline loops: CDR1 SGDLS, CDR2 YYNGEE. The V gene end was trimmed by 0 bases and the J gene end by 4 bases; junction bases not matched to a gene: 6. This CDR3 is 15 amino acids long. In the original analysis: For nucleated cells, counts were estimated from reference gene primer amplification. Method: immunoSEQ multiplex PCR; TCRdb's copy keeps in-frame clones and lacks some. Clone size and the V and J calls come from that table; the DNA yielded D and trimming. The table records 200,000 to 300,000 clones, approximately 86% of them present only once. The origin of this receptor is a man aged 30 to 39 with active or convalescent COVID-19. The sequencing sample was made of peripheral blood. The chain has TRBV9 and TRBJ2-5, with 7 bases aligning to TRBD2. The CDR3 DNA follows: TGTGCCAGCAGCGTAGACGGCGGGGGAGTAGAGACCCAGTACTTC. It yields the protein CASSVDGGGVETQYF. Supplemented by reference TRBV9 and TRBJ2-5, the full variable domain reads DSGVTQTPKHLITATGQRVTLRCSPRSGDLSVYWYQQSLDQGLQFLIQYYNGEERAKGNILERFSAQQFPDLHSELNLSSLELGDSALYFCASSVDGGGVETQYFGPGTRLLVL.